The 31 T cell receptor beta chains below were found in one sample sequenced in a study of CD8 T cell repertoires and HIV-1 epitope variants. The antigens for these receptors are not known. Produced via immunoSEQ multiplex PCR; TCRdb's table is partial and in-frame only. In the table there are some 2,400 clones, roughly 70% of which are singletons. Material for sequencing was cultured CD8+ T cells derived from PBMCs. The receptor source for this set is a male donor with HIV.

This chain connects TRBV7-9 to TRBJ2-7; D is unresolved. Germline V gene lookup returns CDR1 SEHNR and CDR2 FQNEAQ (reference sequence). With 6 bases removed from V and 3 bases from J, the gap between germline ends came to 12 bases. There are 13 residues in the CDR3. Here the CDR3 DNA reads TGTGCCAGCAGGGATAGCCGAAACTACGAGCAGTACTTC. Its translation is CASRDSRNYEQYF.

This CDR3 is CASSLAQGSGGDTQYF. The CDR3 DNA is TGCGCCAGCAGCTTGGCACAGGGGAGCGGGGGTGATACGCAGTATTTT. The chain joins TRBV5-1 to TRBJ2-3; weak D call: TRBD2 (8 bases). This CDR3 has 16 amino acids. Germline-derived CDR1 and CDR2 are SGHRS and YFSETQ. Trimming pared 0 bases from V and 6 bases from J, leaving 17 bases between.

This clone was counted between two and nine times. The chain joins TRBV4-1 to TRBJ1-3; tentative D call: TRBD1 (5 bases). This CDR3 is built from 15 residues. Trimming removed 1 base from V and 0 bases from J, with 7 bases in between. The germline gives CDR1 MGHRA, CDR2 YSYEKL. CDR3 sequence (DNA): TGCGCCAGCAGCCAAGTCGACAGCTCTGGAAACACCATATATTTT. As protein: CASSQVDSSGNTIYF.

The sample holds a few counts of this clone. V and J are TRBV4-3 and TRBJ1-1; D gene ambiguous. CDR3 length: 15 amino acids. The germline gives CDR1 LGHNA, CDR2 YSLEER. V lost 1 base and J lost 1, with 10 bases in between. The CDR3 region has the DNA TGCGCCAGCAGCCAAGGGGTTATCTCGAACACTGAAGCTTTCTTT. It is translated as CASSQGVISNTEAFF.

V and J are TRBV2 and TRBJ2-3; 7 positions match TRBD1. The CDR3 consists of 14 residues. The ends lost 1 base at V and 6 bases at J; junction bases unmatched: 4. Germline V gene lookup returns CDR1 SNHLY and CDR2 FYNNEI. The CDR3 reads CASSEVTRGDTQYF. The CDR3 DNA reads TGTGCCAGCAGTGAAGTAACCAGGGGGGATACGCAGTATTTT.

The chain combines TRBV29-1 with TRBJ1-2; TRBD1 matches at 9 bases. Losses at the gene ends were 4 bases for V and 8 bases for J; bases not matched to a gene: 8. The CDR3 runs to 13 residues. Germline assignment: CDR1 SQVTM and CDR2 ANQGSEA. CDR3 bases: TGCAGCGTTGGGACAGGGGCCTCTAAAGGCTACACCTTC. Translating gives CSVGTGASKGYTF. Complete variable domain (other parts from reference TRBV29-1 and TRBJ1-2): SAVISQKPSRDICQRGTSLTIQCQVDSQVTMMFWYRQQPGQSLTLIATANQGSEATYESGFVIDKFPISRPNLTFSTLTVSNMSPEDSSIYLCSVGTGASKGYTFGSGTRLTVV.

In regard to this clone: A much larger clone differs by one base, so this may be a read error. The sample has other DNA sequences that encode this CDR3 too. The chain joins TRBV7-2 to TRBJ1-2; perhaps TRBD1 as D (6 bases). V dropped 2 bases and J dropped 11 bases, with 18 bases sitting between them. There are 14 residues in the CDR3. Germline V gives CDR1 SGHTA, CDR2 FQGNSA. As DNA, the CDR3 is TGTGCCAGCAGCTTACAGGTGCCAGGGGAAGGTTACACCTTC. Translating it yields CASSLQVPGEGYTF.

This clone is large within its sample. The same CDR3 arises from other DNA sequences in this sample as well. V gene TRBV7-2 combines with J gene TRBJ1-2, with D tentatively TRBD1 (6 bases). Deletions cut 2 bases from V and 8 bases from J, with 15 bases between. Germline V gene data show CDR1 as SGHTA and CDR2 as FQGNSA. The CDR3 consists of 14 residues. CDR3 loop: CASSLQVPGEGYTF. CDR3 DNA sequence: TGTGCCAGCAGCTTACAGGTGCCAGGGGAAGGCTACACCTTC.

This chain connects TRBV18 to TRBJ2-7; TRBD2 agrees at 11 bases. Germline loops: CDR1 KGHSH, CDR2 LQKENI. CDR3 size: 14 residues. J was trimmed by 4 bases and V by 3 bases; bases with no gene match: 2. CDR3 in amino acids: CASSPGTSGYEQYF. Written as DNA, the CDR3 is TGTGCCAGCTCACCCGGGACTAGCGGTTACGAGCAGTACTTC.

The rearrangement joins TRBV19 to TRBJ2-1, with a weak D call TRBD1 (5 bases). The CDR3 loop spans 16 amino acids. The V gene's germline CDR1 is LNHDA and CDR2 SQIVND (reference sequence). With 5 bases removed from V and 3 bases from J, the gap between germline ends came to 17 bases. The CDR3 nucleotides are TGTGCCAGTAGTTACTATATGACAGAGAACTACAATGAGCAGTTCTTC. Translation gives CASSYYMTENYNEQFF.

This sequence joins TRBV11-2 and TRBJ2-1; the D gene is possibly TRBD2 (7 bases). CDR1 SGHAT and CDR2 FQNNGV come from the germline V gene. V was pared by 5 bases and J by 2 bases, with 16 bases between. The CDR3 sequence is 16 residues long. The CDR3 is CASSPRGGGPYNEQFF. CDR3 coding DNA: TGTGCCAGCAGCCCCAGGGGAGGGGGTCCCTACAATGAGCAGTTCTTC.

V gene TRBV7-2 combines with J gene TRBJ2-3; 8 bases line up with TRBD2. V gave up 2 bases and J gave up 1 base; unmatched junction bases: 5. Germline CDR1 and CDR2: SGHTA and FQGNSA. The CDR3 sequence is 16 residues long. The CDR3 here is CASSLPFSGGTDTQYF. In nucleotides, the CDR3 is TGTGCCAGCAGCTTACCATTTAGCGGGGGCACAGATACGCAGTATTTT. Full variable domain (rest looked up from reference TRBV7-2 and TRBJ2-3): GAGVSQSPSNKVTEKGKDVELRCDPISGHTALYWYRQSLGQGLEFLIYFQGNSAPDKSGLPSDRFSAERTGGSVSTLTIQRTQQEDSAVYLCASSLPFSGGTDTQYFGPGTRLTVL.

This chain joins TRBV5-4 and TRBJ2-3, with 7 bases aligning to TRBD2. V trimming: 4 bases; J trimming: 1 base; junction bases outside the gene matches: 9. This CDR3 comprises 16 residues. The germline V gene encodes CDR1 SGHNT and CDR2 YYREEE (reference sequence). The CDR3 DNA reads TGTGCCAGCAGCGGGGGAGGGACGAGGGGCACAGATACGCAGTATTTT. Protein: CASSGGGTRGTDTQYF.

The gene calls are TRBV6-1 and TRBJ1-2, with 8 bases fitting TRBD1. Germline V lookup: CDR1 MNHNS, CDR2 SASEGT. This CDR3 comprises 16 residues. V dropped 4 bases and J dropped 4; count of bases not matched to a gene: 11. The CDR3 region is CASSASRTGLLYGYTF. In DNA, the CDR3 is TGTGCCAGCAGTGCCTCAAGGACAGGGCTTCTCTATGGCTACACCTTC.

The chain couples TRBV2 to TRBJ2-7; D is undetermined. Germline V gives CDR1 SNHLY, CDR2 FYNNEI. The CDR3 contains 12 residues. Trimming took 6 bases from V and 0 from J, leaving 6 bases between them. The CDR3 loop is CASSPSSYEQYF. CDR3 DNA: TGTGCCAGCAGCCCTAGCTCCTACGAGCAGTACTTC.

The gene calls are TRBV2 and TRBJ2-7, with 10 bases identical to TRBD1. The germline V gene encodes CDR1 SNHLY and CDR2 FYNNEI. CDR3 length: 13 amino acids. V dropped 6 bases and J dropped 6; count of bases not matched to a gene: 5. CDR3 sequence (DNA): TGTGCCAGCAGACAAGGGACAGGGGTCGAGCAGTACTTC. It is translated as CASRQGTGVEQYF.

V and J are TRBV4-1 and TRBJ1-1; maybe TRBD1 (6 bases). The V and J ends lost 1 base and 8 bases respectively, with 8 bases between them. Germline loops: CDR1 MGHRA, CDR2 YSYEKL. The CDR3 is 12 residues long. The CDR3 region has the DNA TGCGCCAGCAGCCAAGGGACAGCCGAAGCTTTCTTT. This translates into CASSQGTAEAFF.

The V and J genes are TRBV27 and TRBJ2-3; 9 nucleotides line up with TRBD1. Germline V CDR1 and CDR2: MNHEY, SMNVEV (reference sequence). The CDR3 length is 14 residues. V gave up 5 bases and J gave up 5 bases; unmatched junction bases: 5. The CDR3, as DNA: TGTGCCAGCAGTCTCGACAGGGGGGAAGATACGCAGTATTTT. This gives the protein CASSLDRGEDTQYF.

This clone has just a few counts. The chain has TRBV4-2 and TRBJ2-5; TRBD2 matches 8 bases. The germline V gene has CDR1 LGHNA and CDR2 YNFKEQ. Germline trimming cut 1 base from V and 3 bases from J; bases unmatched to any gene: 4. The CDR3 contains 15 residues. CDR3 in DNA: TGTGCCAGCAGCCAAGGCGGAGCGGGGGAAGAGACCCAGTACTTC. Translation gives CASSQGGAGEETQYF.

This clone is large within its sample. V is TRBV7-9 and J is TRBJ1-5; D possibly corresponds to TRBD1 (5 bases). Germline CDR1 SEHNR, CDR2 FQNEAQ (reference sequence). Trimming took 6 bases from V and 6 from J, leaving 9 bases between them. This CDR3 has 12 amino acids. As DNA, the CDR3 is TGTGCCAGCAGAGCGGGGACTCAGCCCCAGCATTTT. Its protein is CASRAGTQPQHF.

In DNA form, the CDR3 reads TGTGCCAGCAGTCAAAGGACGGGCAATCAGCCCCAGCATTTT. Protein: CASSQRTGNQPQHF. The chain is built from TRBV13 and TRBJ1-5; the D is unclear. The CDR3 totals 14 residues. The germline V gene encodes CDR1 PRHDT and CDR2 FYEKMQ (reference sequence). The V gene lost 6 bases and the J gene lost 2 bases, with 11 bases spanning the gap.

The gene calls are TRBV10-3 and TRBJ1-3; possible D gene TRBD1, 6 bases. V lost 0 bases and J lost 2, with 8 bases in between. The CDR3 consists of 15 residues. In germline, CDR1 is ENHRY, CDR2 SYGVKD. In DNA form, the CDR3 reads TGTGCCATCAGTGAGTCACGGGACACTGGAAACACCATATATTTT. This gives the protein CAISESRDTGNTIYF.

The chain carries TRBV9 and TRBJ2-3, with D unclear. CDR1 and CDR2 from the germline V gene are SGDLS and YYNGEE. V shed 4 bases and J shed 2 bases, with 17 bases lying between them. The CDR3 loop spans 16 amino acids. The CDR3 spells CASSTGQYPHTDTQYF. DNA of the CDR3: TGTGCCAGCAGCACGGGCCAATATCCCCACACAGATACGCAGTATTTT.

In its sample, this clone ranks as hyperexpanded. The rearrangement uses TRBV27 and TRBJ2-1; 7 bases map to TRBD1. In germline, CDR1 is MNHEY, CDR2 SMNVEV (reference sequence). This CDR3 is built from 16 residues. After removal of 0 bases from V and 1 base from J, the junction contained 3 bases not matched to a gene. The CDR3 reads CASSLSQGISYNEQFF. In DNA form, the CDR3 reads TGTGCCAGCAGTTTATCACAGGGGATATCCTACAATGAGCAGTTCTTC.

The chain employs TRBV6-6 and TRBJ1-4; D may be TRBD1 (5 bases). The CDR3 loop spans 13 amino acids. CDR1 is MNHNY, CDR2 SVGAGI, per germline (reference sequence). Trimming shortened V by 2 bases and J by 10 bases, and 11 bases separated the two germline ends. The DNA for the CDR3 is TGTGCCAGCAGTTACAAATGGGGACTAAAACTGTTTTTT. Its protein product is CASSYKWGLKLFF.

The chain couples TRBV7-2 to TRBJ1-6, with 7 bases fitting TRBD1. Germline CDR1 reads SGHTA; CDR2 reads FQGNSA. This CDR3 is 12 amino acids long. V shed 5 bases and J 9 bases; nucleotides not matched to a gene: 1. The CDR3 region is CASSTGVSPLHF. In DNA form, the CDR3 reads TGTGCCAGCAGCACAGGGGTTTCACCCCTCCACTTT.

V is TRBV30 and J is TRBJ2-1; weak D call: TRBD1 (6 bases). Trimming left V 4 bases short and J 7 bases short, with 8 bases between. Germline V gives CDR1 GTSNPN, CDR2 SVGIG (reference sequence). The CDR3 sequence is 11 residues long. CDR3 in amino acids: CAWTGANEQFF. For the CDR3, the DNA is TGTGCCTGGACAGGGGCGAATGAGCAGTTCTTC.

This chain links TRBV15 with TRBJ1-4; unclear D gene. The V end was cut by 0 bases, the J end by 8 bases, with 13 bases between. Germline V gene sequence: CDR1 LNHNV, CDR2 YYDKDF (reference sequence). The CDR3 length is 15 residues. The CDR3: CATSRDYTLEEKLFF. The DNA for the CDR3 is TGTGCCACCAGCAGAGATTACACCCTTGAGGAAAAACTGTTTTTT.

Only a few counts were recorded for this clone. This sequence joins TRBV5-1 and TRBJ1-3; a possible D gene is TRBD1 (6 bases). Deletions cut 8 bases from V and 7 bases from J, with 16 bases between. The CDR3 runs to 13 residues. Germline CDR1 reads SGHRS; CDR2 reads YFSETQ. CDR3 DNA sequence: TGCGCCAGTAGGGACACTGAAAGGAACACCATATATTTT. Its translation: CASRDTERNTIYF.

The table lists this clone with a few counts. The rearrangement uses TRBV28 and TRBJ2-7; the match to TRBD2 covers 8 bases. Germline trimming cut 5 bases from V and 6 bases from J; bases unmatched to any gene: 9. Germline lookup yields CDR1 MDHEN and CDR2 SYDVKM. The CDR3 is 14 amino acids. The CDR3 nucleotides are TGTGCCAGCAGTCCGGAAGCGGGAGTAAGCGAGCAGTACTTC. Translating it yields CASSPEAGVSEQYF.

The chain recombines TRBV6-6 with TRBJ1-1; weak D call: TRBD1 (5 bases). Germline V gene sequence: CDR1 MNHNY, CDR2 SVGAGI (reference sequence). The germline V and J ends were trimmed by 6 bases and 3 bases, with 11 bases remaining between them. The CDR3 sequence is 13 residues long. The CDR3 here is CASSPDTYTEAFF. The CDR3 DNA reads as TGTGCCAGCAGCCCGGACACCTACACTGAAGCTTTCTTT.